This TCR beta chain is from a study of T cells after yellow fever vaccination (dated by TCRdb to between 2017 and 2020). General notes on the study: The SMART-Seq v4 Ultra Low Input RNA kit was used to prepare libraries from fractions with low cell numbers. To follow T-cell clones before and after both primary and booster YFV17D yellow fever vaccination, bulk TCR alpha and beta repertoires underwent longitudinal sequencing. Two healthy male donors made up the cohort, one aged 18 to 30 years and the other aged 30 to 40 years. Blood was drawn at multiple timepoints before and after primary and secondary immunization, with bulk PBMC replicates and cell subsets isolated. What the research found in general, with its limitations: Computational filtering was needed because FACS-sorted repertoires could contain abundant contaminating clonotypes from the bulk population. Compared with the primary T-cell response, the secondary T-cell response was weaker but faster, peaking on day 5 rather than day 15. A small fraction of clonotypes appeared in both the CD4 and CD8 compartments, likely as a result of convergent recombination. Most clones expanded after primary vaccination were re-detected after the booster (around 96% of CD4 and roughly 87% of CD8), suggesting broad memory maintenance. The study included only a couple of donors, which limits how far the findings can be generalized.

V is shortened by 2 bases, J by 4 bases, and the region joining them spans 15 bases. Its CDR3 holds 16 amino acids, cysteine through phenylalanine. The kept DNA is CDR3 alone, 48 bases in frame from the first base. There are many counts of this clonotype. No cognate antigen has been identified for it. It has no much larger one-base neighbor in the sample; base qualities were not kept. Read against the paper, the sample's treatment or condition label means: live attenuated yellow fever vaccine strain. PBMCs were isolated from peripheral blood using a standard Ficoll-Paque protocol. Dynabeads CD4 and CD8 positive selection kits were used to isolate CD4 and CD8 T-cell fractions. TriZol was used to extract RNA from bulk PBMCs, from CD4 and CD8 fractions, and from dextramer-positive and dextramer-negative fractions. Instrument on record: Illumina NovaSeq 6000. TCR cDNA was synthesized by 5'RACE template switching, which introduced a universal primer site and unique molecular identifiers. Priming for cDNA synthesis came from both the TCR alpha and TCR beta constant segments. Two PCR steps were used to amplify libraries, with sample barcodes and sequencing adapters being added in the second step. Sequencing of the libraries was done on either Illumina HiSeq 2500 (2x100 bp) or NovaSeq (2x150 bp). Turning to the authors' computational methods: Reads were demultiplexed and collapsed into UMI consensus sequences with MIGEC, and V(D)J alignment was performed with MiXCR. Vaccine-responding clonotypes were identified with edgeR using replicate PBMC samples, with FDR below 0.01 and a log2 fold change above 5 up to day 15 being required. Each bulk clonotype received a CD4 or CD8 identity based on whether the sequenced CD4 or CD8 repertoire contained that clonotype at higher abundance. TCRdb trimmed public reads at Q25 via fastp, called clones via MiXCR and kept in-frame beta chains. Under each unique CDR3 protein, matching rows form one entry showing the most common genes and DNA. TCRdb's processing, not the authors' own work, is the source of the V and J calls. A total of about 200,000 distinct CDR3 sequences appear in this sample, approximately 3.3% of them only once. The top ten hold approximately 3% of the sample.

The V and J segments used are TRBV12-3 or TRBV12-4 and TRBJ1-3, with an unclear D gene assignment. The receptor's source is a man in his late teens or twenties who received the YFV17D yellow fever vaccine. The input for sequencing was CD4+ T cells sorted from PBMCs, taken 10 days after the yellow fever booster vaccination. The DNA reads as follows: TGTGCCAGCAGTTTAAGCTCGGGCGCGCCCGGAAACACCATATATTTT. Its translation reads: CASSLSSGAPGNTIYF.